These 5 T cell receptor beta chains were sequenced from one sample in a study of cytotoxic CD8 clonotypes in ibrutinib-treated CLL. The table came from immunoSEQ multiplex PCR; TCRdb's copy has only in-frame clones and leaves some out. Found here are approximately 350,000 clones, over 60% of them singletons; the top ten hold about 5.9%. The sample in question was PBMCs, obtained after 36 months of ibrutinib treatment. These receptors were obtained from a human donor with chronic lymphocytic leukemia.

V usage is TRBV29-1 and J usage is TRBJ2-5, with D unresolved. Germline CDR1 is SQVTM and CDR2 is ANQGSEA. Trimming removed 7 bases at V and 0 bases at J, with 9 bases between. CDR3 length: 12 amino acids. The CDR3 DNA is TGCAGCGGGCCACGGTACCAAGAGACCCAGTACTTC. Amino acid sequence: CSGPRYQETQYF.

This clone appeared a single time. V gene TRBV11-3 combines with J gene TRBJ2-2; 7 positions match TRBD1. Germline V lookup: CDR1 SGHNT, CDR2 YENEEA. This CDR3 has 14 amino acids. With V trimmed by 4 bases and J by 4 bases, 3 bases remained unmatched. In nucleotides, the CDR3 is TGTGCCAGCAGCTGGGACAGTTTCACCGGGGAGCTGTTTTTT. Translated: CASSWDSFTGELFF.

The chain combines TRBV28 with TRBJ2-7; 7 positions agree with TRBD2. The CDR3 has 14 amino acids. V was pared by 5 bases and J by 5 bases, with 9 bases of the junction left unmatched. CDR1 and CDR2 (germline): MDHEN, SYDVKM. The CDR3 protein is CASSPRDYLDEQYF. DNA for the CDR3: TGTGCCAGCAGTCCCAGGGACTACTTGGACGAGCAGTACTTC. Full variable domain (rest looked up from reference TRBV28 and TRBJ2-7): DVKVTQSSRYLVKRTGEKVFLECVQDMDHENMFWYRQDPGLGLRLIYFSYDVKMKEKGDIPEGYSVSREKKERFSLILESASTNQTSMYLCASSPRDYLDEQYFGPGTRLTVT.

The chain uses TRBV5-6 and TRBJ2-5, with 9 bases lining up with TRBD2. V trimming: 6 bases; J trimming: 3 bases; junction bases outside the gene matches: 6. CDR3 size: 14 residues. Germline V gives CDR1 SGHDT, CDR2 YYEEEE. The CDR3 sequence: CASTRSGRKETQYF. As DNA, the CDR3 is TGTGCCAGCACCCGTAGCGGGAGAAAAGAGACCCAGTACTTC. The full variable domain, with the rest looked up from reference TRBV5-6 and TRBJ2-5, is DAGVTQSPTHLIKTRGQQVTLRCSPKSGHDTVSWYQQALGQGPQFIFQYYEEEERQRGNFPDRFSGHQFPNYSSELNVNALLLGDSALYLCASTRSGRKETQYFGPGTRLLVL.

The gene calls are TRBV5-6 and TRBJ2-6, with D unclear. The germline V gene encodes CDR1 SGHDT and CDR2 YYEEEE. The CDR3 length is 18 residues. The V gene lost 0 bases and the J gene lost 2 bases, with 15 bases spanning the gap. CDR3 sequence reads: CASSLGDDIRAGANVLTF. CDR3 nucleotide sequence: TGTGCCAGCAGCTTGGGAGACGACATTCGGGCTGGGGCCAACGTCCTGACTTTC.